The 27 T cell receptor beta chains reported below all come from one sample, sequenced in a study of PD-L1 blockade in urothelial cancer. TCRdb keeps only in-frame clones here, not all; method: immunoSEQ multiplex PCR. The sample records about 82,000 clones, approximately 91% being singletons. This material consisted of PBMCs, taken around atezolizumab (anti-PD-L1) treatment. Receptor source: a man aged 60-69 years with urothelial cancer.

This clone was recorded once. The V and J genes are TRBV7-3 and TRBJ2-1; 9 bases fit TRBD2. The CDR3 spans 16 residues. Germline-derived CDR1 and CDR2 are SGHTA and FQGTGA. V gave up 2 bases and J gave up 0 bases; unmatched junction bases: 2. CDR3 nucleotides: TGTGCCAGCAGCTTACGGCGGGGGGGCTCCTACAATGAGCAGTTCTTC. It encodes CASSLRRGGSYNEQFF.

V and J are TRBV7-2 and TRBJ2-4, with TRBD2 matching over 7 bases. CDR3 length equals 16 residues. V was pared by 5 bases and J by 1 base, with 8 bases of the junction left unmatched. Looked up from germline, CDR1 is SGHTA and CDR2 is FQGNSA. CDR3 DNA sequence: TGTGCCAGCAGCCTACTCCTGGGGGGGGCCAAAAACATTCAGTACTTC. Its protein is CASSLLLGGAKNIQYF.

DNA for the CDR3: TGCGCCAGCAGCTTGGCCCTAGTGGGTACCACAGGGGGCGTTAAGTCGGAGACCCAGTACTTC. Its protein is CASSLALVGTTGGVKSETQYF. This sequence joins TRBV5-1 and TRBJ2-5; 9 positions match TRBD1. The length of the CDR3 is 21 residues. Germline lookup yields CDR1 SGHRS and CDR2 YFSETQ. With 0 bases clipped from V and 5 bases from J, the junction kept 23 bases outside the gene matches. The entire variable domain, with the rest obtained from reference TRBV5-1 and TRBJ2-5, is as follows: KAGVTQTPRYLIKTRGQQVTLSCSPISGHRSVSWYQQTPGQGLQFLFEYFSETQRNKGNFPGRFSGRQFSNSRSEMNVSTLELGDSALYLCASSLALVGTTGGVKSETQYFGPGTRLLVL.

This clone is a singleton in its sample. The chain joins TRBV7-9 to TRBJ2-3, with TRBD2 matching over 9 bases. After removal of 6 bases from V and 0 bases from J, the junction contained 13 bases not matched to a gene. This CDR3 contains 18 residues. Germline assignment: CDR1 SEHNR and CDR2 FQNEAQ (reference sequence). The CDR3 region has the DNA TGTGCCAGCAGTTTCCTGCTGGGAAGCGGGGGGAGCACAGATACGCAGTATTTT. Residues: CASSFLLGSGGSTDTQYF.

V and J are TRBV4-3 and TRBJ2-3; 8 nucleotides line up with TRBD2. The CDR3 totals 17 residues. In germline, CDR1 is LGHNA, CDR2 YSLEER. V shed 1 base, J shed 1 base, and the junction held 7 bases outside the gene matches. CDR3 sequence reads: CASSQVRGGSRTDTQYF. CDR3 coding DNA: TGCGCCAGCAGCCAAGTTCGGGGGGGCTCTCGCACAGATACGCAGTATTTT.

The chain combines TRBV29-1 with TRBJ2-7; tentative D call: TRBD2 (5 bases). With 6 bases removed from V and 2 bases from J, the gap between germline ends came to 17 bases. This CDR3 comprises 14 residues. CDR1 is SQVTM and CDR2 is ANQGSEA in the germline V gene. CDR3 amino acids: CSVGALDGTYEQYF. In nucleotides, the CDR3 is TGCAGCGTGGGAGCCTTGGACGGGACCTACGAGCAGTACTTC.

V is TRBV5-4 and J is TRBJ2-2; 7 nucleotides align to TRBD1. The CDR3 totals 15 residues. Germline V gene sequence: CDR1 SGHNT, CDR2 YYREEE (reference sequence). Losses at the gene ends were 4 bases for V and 6 bases for J; bases not matched to a gene: 9. Written as DNA, the CDR3 is TGTGCCAGCAGCACCGGACAGGTAGCATCCGGGGAGCTGTTTTTT. Translating it yields CASSTGQVASGELFF. Full variable domain (outside the CDR3, taken from reference TRBV5-4 and TRBJ2-2): ETGVTQSPTHLIKTRGQQVTLRCSSQSGHNTVSWYQQALGQGPQFIFQYYREEENGRGNFPPRFSGLQFPNYSSELNVNALELDDSALYLCASSTGQVASGELFFGEGSRLTVL.

The chain has TRBV28 and TRBJ1-5; no firm D call. The germline V gene encodes CDR1 MDHEN and CDR2 SYDVKM. This CDR3 spans 12 amino acids. The ends were cut back, 5 bases at V and 4 bases at J, with 6 bases in the middle. The CDR3 reads CASSLVNQPQHF. In nucleotides, the CDR3 is TGTGCCAGCAGTCTTGTTAATCAGCCCCAGCATTTT. The full variable domain, completed using reference TRBV28 and TRBJ1-5, is DVKVTQSSRYLVKRTGEKVFLECVQDMDHENMFWYRQDPGLGLRLIYFSYDVKMKEKGDIPEGYSVSREKKERFSLILESASTNQTSMYLCASSLVNQPQHFGDGTRLSIL.

The rearrangement links TRBV7-9 to TRBJ1-1, with D perhaps TRBD1 (6 bases). V lost 5 bases, J lost 1 base, and 23 bases lay in between. The CDR3 length is 18 residues. CDR1 and CDR2 (germline): SEHNR, FQNEAQ (reference sequence). In DNA form, the CDR3 reads TGTGCCAGCAGCCCCGACGGATCGGCGGGGGGCGGGAACACTGAAGCTTTCTTT. Translated, it gives CASSPDGSAGGGNTEAFF. The variable domain in full, with the rest retrieved from reference TRBV7-9 and TRBJ1-1, is DTGVSQNPRHKITKRGQNVTFRCDPISEHNRLYWYRQTLGQGPEFLTYFQNEAQLEKSRLLSDRFSAERPKGSFSTLEIQRTEQGDSAMYLCASSPDGSAGGGNTEAFFGQGTRLTVV.

This sequence joins TRBV9 and TRBJ2-5, with TRBD2 identical over 10 bases. The CDR3 has 16 amino acids. The J segment lost 0 bases and the V segment lost 0 bases, leaving 2 bases of the junction unmatched. Germline CDR1 and CDR2: SGDLS and YYNGEE. In nucleotides, the CDR3 is TGTGCCAGCAGCGTAGAGCGGGGGGGGTACCAAGAGACCCAGTACTTC. Protein product: CASSVERGGYQETQYF.

This chain links TRBV7-2 with TRBJ2-7; 8 bases agree with TRBD2. The junction had 1 base not matched to a gene; V was cut back by 0 bases and J by 0 bases. The CDR3 extends over 15 amino acids. CDR1 and CDR2 (germline): SGHTA, FQGNSA. The CDR3 sequence is CASSLAGTSSYEQYF. Here the CDR3 DNA reads TGTGCCAGCAGCTTAGCAGGGACTAGCTCCTACGAGCAGTACTTC.

The rearrangement uses TRBV10-3 and TRBJ1-3, with 8 positions matching TRBD1. This CDR3 region has 18 residues. Germline lookup yields CDR1 ENHRY and CDR2 SYGVKD. The V and J ends lost 0 bases and 4 bases, in that order; junction bases with no gene match: 11. The CDR3 reads CAISESRDRHTDGNTIYF. CDR3 nucleotide sequence: TGTGCCATCAGTGAGTCCCGGGACAGGCATACAGACGGAAACACCATATATTTT.

V is TRBV11-2 and J is TRBJ2-1; tentative D call: TRBD2 (6 bases). Trimming took 4 bases from V and 0 from J, leaving 13 bases between them. The CDR3 runs 16 residues. The V gene's germline CDR1 is SGHAT and CDR2 FQNNGV. The DNA for the CDR3 is TGTGCCAGCAGCTGGAGTACCGGGAGCTCCTACAATGAGCAGTTCTTC. Protein sequence: CASSWSTGSSYNEQFF.

The chain couples TRBV11-2 to TRBJ2-3; TRBD2 is a possible D gene (6 bases). Looked up from germline, CDR1 is SGHAT and CDR2 is FQNNGV. This CDR3 has 18 amino acids. V was pared by 1 base and J by 2 bases, with 19 bases between. The CDR3 protein is CASSLVGGSGGSTDTQYF. The CDR3 DNA is TGTGCCAGCAGCTTAGTCGGGGGTAGCGGAGGTTCCACAGATACGCAGTATTTT.

The chain has TRBV5-1 and TRBJ2-3; no reliable D call. V lost 1 base and J lost 0, with 12 bases in between. The CDR3 has 16 amino acids. CDR1 and CDR2 (germline): SGHRS, YFSETQ. The CDR3 loop reads CASSLKFATSTDTQYF. The DNA of the CDR3 is TGCGCCAGCAGCTTGAAATTTGCGACTAGCACAGATACGCAGTATTTT.

This sequence joins TRBV9 and TRBJ2-6; 8 positions match TRBD2. The germline V gene encodes CDR1 SGDLS and CDR2 YYNGEE. The CDR3 runs 16 residues. V dropped 0 bases and J dropped 2; count of bases not matched to a gene: 1. CDR3 in amino acids: CASSVAGGAGANVLTF. The DNA of the CDR3 is TGTGCCAGCAGCGTAGCGGGAGGGGCTGGGGCCAACGTCCTGACTTTC.

This chain joins TRBV5-4 and TRBJ1-6; perhaps TRBD1 as D (5 bases). Trimming took 4 bases from V and 4 from J, leaving 9 bases between them. This CDR3 has 14 residues. CDR1 and CDR2 from the germline V gene are SGHNT and YYREEE (reference sequence). CDR3 sequence (DNA): TGTGCCAGCAGCCGCAGGGATTATAATTCACCCCTCCACTTT. Protein sequence: CASSRRDYNSPLHF.

V gene TRBV1 combines with J gene TRBJ2-7; the D call in the table, TRBD2, was not verified against the DNA. TRBV1 is tagged as a pseudogene. The CDR3 is 19 residues long. CDR3 residues: CTSSQDYGRTGGIIYEQYF. In nucleotides, the CDR3 is TGCACCAGCAGCCAAGACTATGGGAGGACGGGGGGAATCATCTACGAGCAGTACTTC.

The chain links TRBV4-2 to TRBJ2-3, with 9 bases identical to TRBD2. CDR3 length: 18 residues. V lost 0 bases and J lost 0; bases outside the gene matches: 7. CDR1 is LGHNA and CDR2 is YNFKEQ in the germline V gene. This CDR3 reads CASSQDLGGTSSTDTQYF. The CDR3 DNA reads as TGTGCCAGCAGCCAAGACCTGGGCGGGACTAGCAGCACAGATACGCAGTATTTT.

The V gene is TRBV5-8, the J gene TRBJ2-2; TRBD1 matches 11 bases. There are 17 residues in the CDR3. Germline trimming cut 0 bases from V and 4 bases from J; bases unmatched to any gene: 5. CDR1 is SGHTS and CDR2 is YDEGEE in the germline V gene. Written as DNA, the CDR3 is TGTGCCAGCAGCTTGGGGACAGGGGGCCTTCGCACCGGGGAGCTGTTTTTT. Translated, it gives CASSLGTGGLRTGELFF.

The chain uses TRBV2 and TRBJ1-2, with D perhaps matching TRBD1 (5 bases). The ends were cut back, 3 bases at V and 7 bases at J, with 15 bases in the middle. CDR3 length: 14 amino acids. Germline V gene sequence: CDR1 SNHLY, CDR2 FYNNEI. For the CDR3, the DNA is TGTGCCAGCAGTGACTGGGAAGGGGTTCGTGGCTACACCTTC. The encoded protein is CASSDWEGVRGYTF. Combining the CDR3 with reference TRBV2 and TRBJ1-2 gives the whole variable domain EPEVTQTPSHQVTQMGQEVILRCVPISNHLYFYWYRQILGQKVEFLVSFYNNEISEKSEIFDDQFSVERPDGSNFTLKIRSTKLEDSAMYFCASSDWEGVRGYTFGSGTRLTVV.

This clone has a handful of counts. The CDR3: CASSVFHGSSTGNVLTF. The CDR3 bases are TGTGCCAGCAGCGTATTTCACGGCTCATCAACGGGCAACGTCCTGACTTTC. The J gene is TRBJ2-6, the V gene TRBV9; D not resolved. With 1 base removed from V and 9 bases from J, the gap between germline ends came to 20 bases. Germline V gives CDR1 SGDLS, CDR2 YYNGEE. The CDR3 spans 17 residues.

The rearrangement links TRBV27 to TRBJ1-3; D gene ambiguous. Trimming left V 6 bases short and J 4 bases short, with 10 bases between. The CDR3 loop spans 13 amino acids. CDR1 and CDR2 (germline): MNHEY, SMNVEV (reference sequence). CDR3 in amino acids: CASRVYGGNTIYF. CDR3 sequence (DNA): TGTGCCAGCAGGGTTTACGGGGGAAACACCATATATTTT.

In this sample, this clone turned up once. V and J are TRBV30 and TRBJ2-1; 8 nucleotides line up with TRBD2. Germline V lookup: CDR1 GTSNPN, CDR2 SVGIG (reference sequence). This CDR3 comprises 14 residues. The junction had 6 bases not matched to a gene; V was cut back by 6 bases and J by 2 bases. The CDR3 is CACQRGRPYNEQFF. In nucleotides, the CDR3 is TGTGCCTGCCAGCGGGGGAGGCCCTACAATGAGCAGTTCTTC.

The V and J genes are TRBV7-2 and TRBJ2-7, with D maybe TRBD2 (6 bases). Between the trimmed V and J ends, which lost 5 bases and 0 bases, there was a span of 11 bases. Germline V gene sequence: CDR1 SGHTA, CDR2 FQGNSA. The CDR3 extends over 14 amino acids. The CDR3 sequence: CASSDAGSSYEQYF. The DNA of the CDR3 is TGTGCCAGCAGCGACGCGGGGAGCTCCTACGAGCAGTACTTC.

This rearrangement joins TRBV5-1 to TRBJ2-5; D possibly corresponds to TRBD1 (6 bases). V shed 4 bases and J shed 4 bases, with 11 bases lying between them. CDR3 length: 13 amino acids. Germline CDR1 and CDR2: SGHRS and YFSETQ. For the CDR3, the DNA is TGCGCCAGCAGCGGACAGTTGGGAGAGACCCAGTACTTC. Encoded protein: CASSGQLGETQYF.

The chain combines TRBV2 with TRBJ2-5; D is possibly TRBD2 (7 bases). The CDR3 totals 15 residues. Trimming cost V 6 bases and J 5 bases, with 19 bases left between them. Germline-derived CDR1 and CDR2 are SNHLY and FYNNEI. The CDR3 loop is CASRRTVGGWETQYF. The DNA for the CDR3 is TGTGCCAGCAGACGGACAGTCGGGGGGTGGGAGACCCAGTACTTC. Filled out from reference TRBV2 and TRBJ2-5, the complete variable domain reads EPEVTQTPSHQVTQMGQEVILRCVPISNHLYFYWYRQILGQKVEFLVSFYNNEISEKSEIFDDQFSVERPDGSNFTLKIRSTKLEDSAMYFCASRRTVGGWETQYFGPGTRLLVL.